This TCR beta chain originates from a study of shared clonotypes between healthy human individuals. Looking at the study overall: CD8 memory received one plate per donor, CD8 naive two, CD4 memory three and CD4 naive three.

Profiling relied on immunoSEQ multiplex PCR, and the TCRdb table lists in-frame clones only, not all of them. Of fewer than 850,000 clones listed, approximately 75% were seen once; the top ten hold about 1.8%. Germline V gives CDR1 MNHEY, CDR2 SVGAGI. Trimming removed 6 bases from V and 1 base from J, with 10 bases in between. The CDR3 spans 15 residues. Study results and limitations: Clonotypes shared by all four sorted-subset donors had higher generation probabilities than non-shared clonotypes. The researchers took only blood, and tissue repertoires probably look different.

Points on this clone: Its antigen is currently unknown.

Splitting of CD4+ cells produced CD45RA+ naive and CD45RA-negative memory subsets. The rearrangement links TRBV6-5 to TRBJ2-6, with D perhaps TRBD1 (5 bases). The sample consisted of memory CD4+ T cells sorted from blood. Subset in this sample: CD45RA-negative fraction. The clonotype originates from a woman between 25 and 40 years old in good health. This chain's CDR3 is CASSTRGSGANVLTF. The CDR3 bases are TGTGCCAGCAGCACAAGGGGTTCTGGGGCCAACGTCCTGACTTTC.